These 18 T cell receptor beta chains originate from one sample sequenced in a study of human T cells and chemical hapten exposure. Described time point: pre-sensitization, week 0. Treatment described: therapeutic diphenylcyclopropenone sensitization with weekly scalp DPC. In TCRdb, the RACE reads were re-called with MiXCR into one record per CDR3 protein. The table shows over 300,000 distinct CDR3 sequences, with roughly 5% occurring only once. The sequenced sample was whole blood, obtained in connection with sensitization to the hapten diphenylcyclopropenone (DPC). The receptor set was obtained from a woman in her forties or fifties with alopecia areata. Some clones in this sample may be carry-over from other donors' samples.

This clonotype was counted ten times or more. J is TRBJ1-1 and V is TRBV20-1; D not resolved. Germline CDR1 is DFQATT and CDR2 is SNEGSKA (reference sequence). This CDR3 is built from 9 residues. Trimming stripped 5 bases from V and 9 bases from J, with 7 bases between. This CDR3 reads CSAPRQAFF. The CDR3, as DNA: TGCAGTGCTCCCCGACAAGCTTTCTTT.

Here the CDR3 reads CASSEALPGSNQPQHF. In DNA, the CDR3 is TGTGCCAGCAGTGAAGCGCTTCCAGGAAGCAATCAGCCCCAGCATTTT. J is TRBJ1-5 and V is TRBV2; D unresolved. The CDR3 length is 16 residues. CDR1 and CDR2 (germline): SNHLY, FYNNEI. V was trimmed by 0 bases and J by 1 base, leaving 10 bases between them.

This clonotype occurred a few times. This sequence joins TRBV7-2 and TRBJ2-1; D is undetermined. The CDR3 contains 14 residues. The germline gives CDR1 SGHTA, CDR2 FQGNSA. V lost 0 bases, J lost 7 bases, and 10 bases lay in between. The CDR3 sequence: CASSLALQPNEQFF. The CDR3 coding sequence is TGTGCCAGCAGCTTAGCTCTTCAACCGAATGAGCAGTTCTTC. The entire variable domain, with the rest obtained from reference TRBV7-2 and TRBJ2-1, is as follows: GAGVSQSPSNKVTEKGKDVELRCDPISGHTALYWYRQSLGQGLEFLIYFQGNSAPDKSGLPSDRFSAERTGGSVSTLTIQRTQQEDSAVYLCASSLALQPNEQFFGPGTRLTVL.

This clonotype was observed many times. J is TRBJ2-3 and V is TRBV3-1, with 16 bases matching TRBD2. CDR3 length: 19 amino acids. J lost 2 bases, V lost 1 base, and 6 bases had no gene match. Germline V gene lookup returns CDR1 LGHDT and CDR2 YNNKEL (reference sequence). The CDR3 is CASSQGSGTSGRATDTQYF. The CDR3 nucleotides are TGTGCCAGCAGCCAAGGATCCGGGACTAGCGGGAGGGCCACAGATACGCAGTATTTT.

The chain joins TRBV7-9 to TRBJ2-7, with TRBD2 as a possible D gene (5 bases). Trimming removed 3 bases at V and 5 bases at J, with 11 bases between. There are 13 residues in the CDR3. Germline-derived CDR1 and CDR2 are SEHNR and FQNEAQ (reference sequence). The CDR3 protein is CASSFTGINEQYF. CDR3 coding DNA: TGTGCCAGCAGCTTTACCGGGATCAACGAGCAGTACTTC.

This chain links TRBV6-1 with TRBJ2-4; TRBD2 might be the D (5 bases). Germline CDR1 and CDR2: MNHNS and SASEGT. CDR3 length: 15 residues. V was cut by 5 bases and J by 8 bases, with 19 bases left in between. CDR3 nucleotide sequence: TGTGCCAGCAGTTCCGTAGCGTTATCGAGGGACATTCAGTACTTC. This encodes CASSSVALSRDIQYF.

This clonotype came up many times. The gene calls are TRBV28 and TRBJ2-3; TRBD2 matches at 12 bases. The germline CDR1 and CDR2 sequences are MDHEN and SYDVKM. CDR3 length: 16 amino acids. V lost 7 bases, J lost 0 bases, and 5 bases stayed unmatched. The CDR3 DNA sequence: TGTGCCAGCACGCCTGGGACTAGCGGGAGCACAGATACGCAGTATTTT. Translated, it gives CASTPGTSGSTDTQYF.

This clonotype was picked up many times. The chain employs TRBV12-3 or TRBV12-4 and TRBJ1-2; 9 bases agree with TRBD1. V was clipped by 5 bases and J by 6 bases; unmatched bases: 16. CDR3 length equals 17 residues. The CDR3 protein is CASSLTGQGRNSDGYTF. The CDR3 nucleotides read TGTGCCAGCAGTCTAACAGGACAGGGGAGAAATTCGGATGGCTACACCTTC.

This clonotype has ten or more counts. The chain carries TRBV12-3 or TRBV12-4 and TRBJ2-3, with D maybe TRBD2 (7 bases). CDR3 length equals 17 residues. V lost 3 bases, J lost 1 base, and 17 bases lay in between. CDR3: CASSFSGGSERTDTQYF. CDR3 bases: TGTGCCAGCAGTTTTTCGGGGGGCTCGGAGCGCACAGATACGCAGTATTTT.

V usage is TRBV3-1 and J usage is TRBJ1-5, with TRBD1 identical over 9 bases. Germline loops: CDR1 LGHDT, CDR2 YNNKEL (reference sequence). V was pared by 4 bases and J by 9 bases, with 7 bases of the junction left unmatched. CDR3 length equals 14 residues. The CDR3 DNA reads TGTGCCAGCAGCCCGGACAGGGGTTCGGGGCCCCAGCATTTT. As protein: CASSPDRGSGPQHF.

In this sample, this clonotype turned up many times. The J gene is TRBJ2-7, the V gene TRBV7-6; weak D call: TRBD2 (6 bases). This CDR3 region has 16 residues. Germline CDR1 reads SGHVS; CDR2 reads FNYEAQ. Trimming left V 1 base short and J 7 bases short, with 20 bases between. The CDR3 DNA sequence: TGTGCCAGCAGCTTAGAGTTGTCTAGCACTGGGGGGGAGCAGTACTTC. Its protein is CASSLELSSTGGEQYF. Using reference TRBV7-6 and TRBJ2-7 for the parts outside the CDR3, the full variable domain is GAGVSQSPRYKVTKRGQDVALRCDPISGHVSLYWYRQALGQGPEFLTYFNYEAQQDKSGLPNDRFSAERPEGSISTLTIQRTEQRDSAMYRCASSLELSSTGGEQYFGPGTRLTVT.

Details on this clonotype: A much bigger clone sits one base away, suggesting this may be a read error. The chain employs TRBV12-3 or TRBV12-4 and TRBJ2-3; 7 bases line up with TRBD2. This CDR3 contains 15 residues. Trimming took 7 bases from V and 3 from J; bases not matched to a gene: 10. The CDR3 DNA sequence: TGTGCCAGCACCTCCGGGAGCGGGGAAACAGATACGCAGTATTTT. Translated, it gives CASTSGSGETDTQYF.

V is TRBV24-1 and J is TRBJ1-1, with 12 bases aligning to TRBD1. The germline V gene has CDR1 KGHDR and CDR2 SFDVKD. The CDR3 runs to 15 residues. V was clipped by 7 bases and J by 3 bases; unmatched bases: 5. CDR3: CATRRGQGADTEAFF. CDR3 bases: TGTGCCACCAGGCGGGGACAGGGGGCGGACACTGAAGCTTTCTTT.

This clonotype was counted at least ten times. V and J are TRBV5-1 and TRBJ2-5; 7 bases are shared with TRBD2. This CDR3 is built from 15 residues. V was pared by 4 bases and J by 4 bases, with 10 bases of the junction left unmatched. Per germline, CDR1 SGHRS and CDR2 YFSETQ. In DNA form, the CDR3 reads TGCGCCAGCAGCCCGGAAGTGACTAGCAGAGAGACCCAGTACTTC. This gives the protein CASSPEVTSRETQYF.

V is TRBV20-1 and J is TRBJ1-1; D may be TRBD1 (5 bases). Per germline, CDR1 DFQATT and CDR2 SNEGSKA (reference sequence). This CDR3 has 13 amino acids. The ends were cut back, 5 bases at V and 3 bases at J, with 13 bases in the middle. CDR3 in DNA: TGCAGTGCTCTTGACAGTTGGGACACTGAAGCTTTCTTT. Translated: CSALDSWDTEAFF.

This sequence joins TRBV7-2 and TRBJ2-7; perhaps TRBD1 as D (6 bases). Between the trimmed V and J ends, which lost 4 bases and 6 bases, there was a span of 10 bases. Germline values: CDR1 SGHTA, CDR2 FQGNSA. The CDR3 sequence is 12 residues long. The CDR3 bases are TGTGCCAGCAGCTCCGACAGGTTCGAGCAGTACTTC. The encoded protein is CASSSDRFEQYF.

This clonotype has just a few counts. V usage is TRBV7-2 and J usage is TRBJ2-5; TRBD1 might be the D (5 bases). Germline lookup yields CDR1 SGHTA and CDR2 FQGNSA. There are 15 residues in the CDR3. V lost 5 bases, J lost 0 bases, and 13 bases lay in between. The CDR3 spells CASSHRTPYQETQYF. DNA of the CDR3: TGTGCCAGCAGCCACCGGACACCGTACCAAGAGACCCAGTACTTC.

This clonotype was seen many times. The chain joins TRBV6-5 to TRBJ1-2, with a tentative D call TRBD1 (6 bases). This CDR3 has 12 residues. Trimming pared 5 bases from V and 7 bases from J, leaving 11 bases between. Germline CDR1 and CDR2: MNHEY and SVGAGI. The CDR3 coding sequence is TGTGCCAGCAGTGAAGGGACATCTGGCTACACCTTC. It codes for CASSEGTSGYTF.